One and the same sample provided the 23 T cell receptor beta chains below, sequenced in a study of post-analysis software for immune sequencing data (dated by TCRdb to the mid-2010s). The sample's time point, from its label and the paper: second blood draw from one MS patient after hematopoietic stem cell transplantation. The library was prepared using PCR. TCRdb names Illumina HiSeq 2500 as the instrument used. To reduce PCR and sequencing biases, unique molecular identifiers were incorporated into the TCR beta cDNA libraries. TCRdb reanalyzed the raw reads on its own, using fastp at Q25 for trimming and MiXCR for clone calling, and kept in-frame beta chains. Each entry is one CDR3 protein sequence, shown with its most common DNA and genes. For this sample there are over 150,000 distinct CDR3 sequences; 36% appear just once. The top ten constitute 25% to 35% of the sample. Here the sequenced sample was blood, taken after autologous hematopoietic stem cell transplantation. These receptors were taken from a girl aged 10-17 years with multiple sclerosis. Donor details come from another sample of the same person, matched by shared clones.

The chain links TRBV25-1 to TRBJ1-2; D not resolved. Trimming shortened V by 2 bases and J by 1 base, and 5 bases separated the two germline ends. The CDR3 is 13 amino acids. CDR1 and CDR2 from the germline V gene are MGHDK and SYGVNS. In DNA form, the CDR3 reads TGTGCCAGCAGTGAAGATTTTAACTATGGCTACACCTTC. This gives the protein CASSEDFNYGYTF.

This clonotype turned up a few times. V and J are TRBV11-2 and TRBJ2-7, with no clear D. The length of the CDR3 is 13 residues. Germline-derived CDR1 and CDR2 are SGHAT and FQNNGV. The ends were cut back, 0 bases at V and 3 bases at J, with 6 bases in the middle. The CDR3 region has the DNA TGTGCCAGCAGCTTAGAATTGGTCTACGAGCAGTACTTC. It specifies CASSLELVYEQYF.

V and J are TRBV4-2 and TRBJ2-5; possibly TRBD1 or TRBD2 for D (5 bases each). This CDR3 is 15 amino acids long. V shed 1 base and J shed 5 bases, with 14 bases lying between them. Germline CDR1 is LGHNA and CDR2 is YNFKEQ. The CDR3 here is CASSQGPGWGETQYF. The DNA for the CDR3 is TGTGCCAGCAGCCAAGGGCCAGGATGGGGGGAGACCCAGTACTTC.

This clonotype was counted between two and nine times. V is TRBV5-5 and J is TRBJ2-5; tentative D call: TRBD1 (6 bases). The CDR3 sequence is 13 residues long. V was trimmed by 0 bases and J by 4 bases, leaving 7 bases between them. From germline, CDR1 is SGHKS and CDR2 YYEKEE (reference sequence). The CDR3 nucleotides are TGTGCCAGCAGCTTGGAGGGGGTAGAGACCCAGTACTTC. Its translation is CASSLEGVETQYF.

This chain joins TRBV9 and TRBJ2-1; D perhaps matches TRBD2 (7 bases). Trimming cost V 7 bases and J 9 bases, with 11 bases left between them. There are 11 residues in the CDR3. In germline, CDR1 is SGDLS, CDR2 YYNGEE. CDR3 sequence: CASGRGAEQFF. CDR3 nucleotides: TGTGCCAGCGGGAGGGGGGCTGAGCAGTTCTTC.

This chain uses TRBV6-5 with TRBJ2-1, with TRBD2 matching 16 bases. Losses at the gene ends were 4 bases for V and 3 bases for J; bases not matched to a gene: 12. The germline V gene encodes CDR1 MNHEY and CDR2 SVGAGI. CDR3 length equals 20 residues. In DNA form, the CDR3 reads TGTGCCAGCAGTTCCCGACCGGGACTAGCGGGAGGGCGGGGCTACAATGAGCAGTTCTTC. It specifies CASSSRPGLAGGRGYNEQFF.

This clonotype has just a few counts. The rearrangement joins TRBV16 to TRBJ1-2; a weak D match, TRBD1 (6 bases). The CDR3 is made up of 15 amino acids. V was pared by 0 bases and J by 4 bases, with 12 bases between. Germline V CDR1 and CDR2: KGHSY, FQNENV. The CDR3 loop reads CASSQSMEGGYGYTF. As DNA, the CDR3 is TGTGCCAGCAGCCAATCGATGGAGGGGGGCTATGGCTACACCTTC.

The V call is TRBV20-1, the J call TRBJ1-5, with 9 bases matching TRBD1. Losses at the gene ends were 5 bases for V and 3 bases for J; bases not matched to a gene: 8. Germline-derived CDR1 and CDR2 are DFQATT and SNEGSKA (reference sequence). This CDR3 has 15 residues. The CDR3 DNA reads TGCAGTGCTCAGGCCGGGACAGGGTCCAATCAGCCCCAGCATTTT. This codes for CSAQAGTGSNQPQHF.

J is TRBJ1-1 and V is TRBV28; 10 bases are shared with TRBD1. CDR3 length: 14 residues. V lost 6 bases to trimming and J lost 10 bases; unmatched junction nucleotides: 11. Germline values: CDR1 MDHEN, CDR2 SYDVKM. The CDR3 spells CASSATGGYEGAFF. As DNA, the CDR3 is TGTGCCAGCAGCGCGACAGGGGGCTATGAGGGAGCTTTCTTT.

This clonotype was detected only once. The junction departs from the called germline gene at one end, perhaps through a read error. The chain carries TRBV11-2 and TRBJ2-3; 8 bases fit TRBD2. The CDR3 covers 19 residues. CDR1 is SGHAT, CDR2 FQNNGV, per germline. The chain's CDR3 is CASSLNWEAGDGRADTRYF. The CDR3 DNA reads as TGTGCCAGCAGCTTAAATTGGGAAGCGGGAGATGGGAGGGCAGATACGCGGTATTTT.

As for this clonotype: The junction departs from germline at one end; a sequencing error may be responsible. J is TRBJ2-1 and V is TRBV6-5; a possible D gene is TRBD1 (6 bases). The CDR3 totals 17 residues. The germline V gene has CDR1 MNHEY and CDR2 SVGAGI. The DNA for the CDR3 is TGTGCCAGCGGTTACCGGGTGGGGACCGGGACAAGCAATGAGCAGTTCTTC. Its translation is CASGYRVGTGTSNEQFF.

This clonotype was found a few times. This chain links TRBV5-1 with TRBJ2-5; 11 bases line up with TRBD2. The germline CDR1 and CDR2 sequences are SGHRS and YFSETQ. V lost 0 bases, J lost 3 bases, and 7 bases stayed unmatched. The CDR3 runs 17 residues. This CDR3 reads CASSLGVLAGGEETQYF. DNA of the CDR3: TGCGCCAGCAGCTTGGGGGTTCTAGCGGGAGGCGAAGAGACCCAGTACTTC. Full variable domain (rest looked up from reference TRBV5-1 and TRBJ2-5): KAGVTQTPRYLIKTRGQQVTLSCSPISGHRSVSWYQQTPGQGLQFLFEYFSETQRNKGNFPGRFSGRQFSNSRSEMNVSTLELGDSALYLCASSLGVLAGGEETQYFGPGTRLLVL.

The chain employs TRBV12-3 or TRBV12-4 and TRBJ1-2, with unresolved D. This CDR3 region has 15 residues. The ends were cut back, 4 bases at V and 6 bases at J, with 18 bases in the middle. CDR3 sequence (DNA): TGTGCCAGCAGTTCGACATCGCCCCTTTCCCATGGCTACACCTTC. Residues: CASSSTSPLSHGYTF.

In the case of this clonotype: The CDR3 does not end in the conserved phenylalanine or tryptophan, so this is likely a read error. The chain recombines TRBV13 with TRBJ2-1, with 9 bases identical to TRBD2. The CDR3 totals 18 residues. Trimming removed 3 bases from V and 5 bases from J; junction bases left unmatched: 14. Germline assignment: CDR1 PRHDT and CDR2 FYEKMQ (reference sequence). CDR3 residues: CASSFFRTGGRAHNEQFC. CDR3 bases: TGTGCCAGCAGCTTCTTCCGGACTGGCGGGAGGGCCCACAATGAGCAGTTCTGC.

The rearrangement links TRBV5-1 to TRBJ1-1; 10 positions agree with TRBD1. J lost 4 bases, V lost 0 bases, and 6 bases had no gene match. Germline V gives CDR1 SGHRS, CDR2 YFSETQ. CDR3 length equals 16 residues. CDR3 loop: CASSLGQGAGGTEAFF. CDR3 DNA sequence: TGCGCCAGCAGCTTGGGACAGGGGGCTGGCGGCACTGAAGCTTTCTTT.

The chain employs TRBV14 and TRBJ2-3; 13 bases are a match to TRBD2. The CDR3 contains 17 residues. V lost 4 bases, J lost 5 bases, and 9 bases stayed unmatched. Germline V gene lookup returns CDR1 SGHDN and CDR2 FVKESK. CDR3 nucleotide sequence: TGTGCCAGCAGCCTTAGCCCGGGACTAGCGGGACAAGATACGCAGTATTTT. This gives the protein CASSLSPGLAGQDTQYF.

This clonotype was found a few times. The chain recombines TRBV7-2 with TRBJ1-2; 11 bases line up with TRBD1. The V and J ends lost 1 base and 6 bases, in that order; junction bases with no gene match: 10. CDR3 length: 17 amino acids. Looked up from germline, CDR1 is SGHTA and CDR2 is FQGNSA. CDR3 sequence: CASSLGGQGAHLNGYTF. CDR3 bases: TGTGCCAGCAGCTTAGGAGGACAGGGGGCGCATTTGAATGGCTACACCTTC.

The chain employs TRBV7-2 and TRBJ2-1, with TRBD1 matching over 8 bases. Trimming took 5 bases from V and 2 from J; bases not matched to a gene: 5. The CDR3 has 15 residues. CDR1 SGHTA and CDR2 FQGNSA come from the germline V gene. The CDR3 nucleotides read TGTGCCAGCAGCGCCGGACAGGGCCCCTACAATGAGCAGTTCTTC. Translation gives CASSAGQGPYNEQFF. Full variable domain (missing parts from reference TRBV7-2 and TRBJ2-1): GAGVSQSPSNKVTEKGKDVELRCDPISGHTALYWYRQSLGQGLEFLIYFQGNSAPDKSGLPSDRFSAERTGGSVSTLTIQRTQQEDSAVYLCASSAGQGPYNEQFFGPGTRLTVL.

The J gene is TRBJ2-7, the V gene TRBV6-1; 7 nucleotides agree with TRBD1. This CDR3 contains 15 residues. V shed 4 bases and J 2 bases; nucleotides not matched to a gene: 8. CDR1 is MNHNS and CDR2 is SASEGT in the germline V gene. CDR3 nucleotide sequence: TGTGCCAGCAGTGTAGCGACAGGGACGACCTACGAGCAGTACTTC. The encoded protein is CASSVATGTTYEQYF.

V gene TRBV5-1 combines with J gene TRBJ2-7, with D maybe TRBD2 (7 bases). The CDR3 extends over 14 amino acids. The germline V gene encodes CDR1 SGHRS and CDR2 YFSETQ. Trimming removed 0 bases at V and 7 bases at J, with 14 bases between. Here the CDR3 reads CASSLVAGAREQYF. CDR3 in DNA: TGCGCCAGCAGCTTGGTGGCGGGGGCGCGGGAGCAGTACTTC.

This clonotype was seen many times. The rearrangement joins TRBV25-1 to TRBJ2-1, with 7 bases aligning to TRBD2. This CDR3 has 17 amino acids. Germline-derived CDR1 and CDR2 are MGHDK and SYGVNS. After removal of 6 bases from V and 0 bases from J, the junction contained 11 bases not matched to a gene. The CDR3 nucleotides read TGTGCCAGCAGCCTTAACGAAGCGGGGAGCTCCTACAATGAGCAGTTCTTC. Amino acid sequence: CASSLNEAGSSYNEQFF.

V gene TRBV20-1 combines with J gene TRBJ2-7; D is undetermined. CDR1 is DFQATT and CDR2 is SNEGSKA in the germline V gene (reference sequence). This CDR3 region has 15 residues. V lost 4 bases and J lost 3, with 19 bases in between. The CDR3 loop reads CSATRSRVSVYEQYF. CDR3 bases: TGCAGTGCTACCCGTTCTCGAGTGTCGGTCTACGAGCAGTACTTC.

The V and J genes are TRBV9 and TRBJ2-2, with a weak D call TRBD2 (6 bases). The CDR3 sequence is 14 residues long. Between the trimmed V and J ends, which lost 4 bases and 4 bases, there was a span of 11 bases. Per the germline V gene, CDR1 is SGDLS and CDR2 is YYNGEE. CDR3 nucleotide sequence: TGTGCCAGCAGCCGGTCCGGGAGCACCGGGGAGCTGTTTTTT. It encodes CASSRSGSTGELFF.